This paragraph covers one T cell receptor (beta chain) sequence. No antigen is known for it. The sample originates from a study of persistence of HIV-infected CD4 T cells. Cells were stimulated with CMV-infected fibroblast lysates at 8.5 to 10 ug/mL. Memory cells lacking CD40L and CD69 with high CD45RO were sorted. V dropped 5 bases and J dropped 1; count of bases not matched to a gene: 3. Germline CDR1 SGHVS, CDR2 FNYEAQ. This CDR3 contains 14 residues. Findings of the study overall: Compared with CD3/CD28-stimulated cells, CMV- and Gag-responding cells showed lower TCRbeta richness.

The immunoSEQ assay was version 4, run in survey mode. Generated by immunoSEQ multiplex PCR, the TCRdb table keeps only in-frame clones and is missing some. The sample records about 48,000 clones, around 75% being singletons. The origin of this receptor is an adult man with HIV who was CMV-seropositive. This chain connects TRBV7-6 to TRBJ1-1, with TRBD1 matching over 8 bases. The material was CD4+ T cells sorted from PBMCs after roughly 19-hour stimulation, obtained from a patient who received antiretroviral therapy. This CDR3 reads CASSRDRGNTEAFF. The CDR3 bases are TGTGCCAGCAGCAGAGACAGGGGGAACACTGAAGCTTTCTTT.